In its sample, the clone carrying this T cell receptor (beta chain) was seen a few times. Its specificity is unknown. Data came from immunoSEQ multiplex PCR; TCRdb stores just in-frame clones and leaves some out. The table lists tens of thousands of clones, about 91% of them singletons. Per germline, CDR1 LGHNA and CDR2 YSLEER. CDR3 length: 15 residues. The germline V and J ends were trimmed by 3 bases and 9 bases, with 18 bases remaining between them. The sample originates from a study of identifying expanded T cells in peripheral blood. General study results and limits: Two-week clone count variance significantly increased as total template count grew. Technical replicates showed 0.9 to 1.5 changed clones; around two weeks roughly 16; four weeks 19.

No infections or other immune events were documented during collection. This chain joins TRBV4-3 and TRBJ2-1; either TRBD1 or TRBD2 may supply D (5 bases each). Material: blood. The origin of this receptor is a person aged 18-70 years in good health. In nucleotides, the CDR3 is TGCGCCAGCAGCCAGGACCTGGGGGATCGCGGTGAGCAGTTCTTC. Its protein product is CASSQDLGDRGEQFF.